This TCR beta chain was identified in a study of cytomegalovirus exposure and HLA in healthy donors. PCR primers comprised 60 Vbeta and 13 Jbeta primers. The protocol was immunoSEQ multiplex PCR, while the TCRdb copy is restricted to in-frame clones and leaves out a portion. The sample holds 250,000 to 350,000 clones, around 86% seen once. This clone was seen more than once but under ten times. Its specificity is not known. This CDR3 comprises 14 residues. V was clipped by 1 base and J by 7 bases; unmatched bases: 1. Germline CDR1 and CDR2: SEHNR and FQNEAQ (reference sequence). Whole-study results and caveats: Some V segments (TRBV6-2 and TRBV6-3 among them) were excluded as indistinguishable.

This receptor was taken from a man between 35 and 55 years old in good health and CMV-seropositive. Sequencing used PBMCs. The genes are TRBV7-9 and TRBJ1-4; the match to TRBD1 covers 9 bases. The CDR3 loop is CASSLGGQGEKLFF. DNA for the CDR3: TGTGCCAGCAGCTTAGGGGGACAGGGTGAAAAACTGTTTTTT.